This TCR beta chain was recorded in a study of OX40 agonist ivuxolimab in advanced cancers. For context, the study as a whole: Ivuxolimab, which targeted the costimulatory receptor OX40 (CD134), was an agonistic, fully human IgG2 monoclonal antibody. Intravenous ivuxolimab was administered to patients every 2 weeks at six dose levels: 0.01, 0.1, 0.3, 1.5, 3 and 10 mg/kg. Of the roughly 52 patients in dose escalation, about 20 had hepatocellular carcinoma, about 15 had melanoma, 9 had renal cell carcinoma and 9 had head and neck cancer. In the dose-escalation cohort, approximately 82% of patients were male, and the mean age was around 60 years, with a range of 23 to 79. Prior anti-PD-1, anti-PD-L1 or anti-CTLA-4 therapy was permitted, and checkpoint inhibitors had been received by about 37% of dose-escalation patients. Partial responses were achieved by three dose-escalation patients, of whom one had hepatocellular carcinoma and two had cutaneous melanoma. Peripheral TCRbeta sequencing aimed to test whether ivuxolimab altered TCR sequence diversity and caused clonal T-cell expansion. The paper reports the monotherapy dose-escalation portion (N of about 52 patients) of the phase I ivuxolimab trial. Study-wide findings and limitations: The antigen specificity of the peripheral T cells that underwent clonal expansion was not determined. After ivuxolimab, expanded clones were on average more numerous among CD8+ T cells than among CD4+ T cells. At doses of 0.1 to 3.0 mg/kg, clonal expansion of both CD4+ and CD8+ blood T cells was observed from baseline to week 6. Low levels of normalized T-cell clonal expansion were also seen in some patients who did not respond. In the 0.1-3.0 mg/kg groups, partial responders were among the patients with the lowest normalized peripheral clonal expansion, particularly in CD8+ T cells.

Genomic DNA was extracted from sorted cells for sequencing of the TCRbeta CDR3 region. TCRbeta CDR3 regions were sequenced using the immunoSEQ Assay. The clones in this table, taken by TCRdb from immuneACCESS, are in-frame only. Not every clone is retained; where verified, under half of the shortfall comes from an unresolved V gene, and the cause of the rest is unknown. The sample profile shows 60,000 to 65,000 clones; around 83% of them were found once. The ten biggest clones cover under 3% of the sample. The trial excluded patients who had a history of autoimmune disease or who were on systemic immunosuppression. In every dose cohort, peripheral blood was drawn for TCR sequencing at baseline, cycle 4 day 1, and cycle 7 day 1. Samples came from an open-label, multicenter, first-in-human phase I dose-escalation trial of ivuxolimab. Adults with locally advanced or metastatic melanoma, renal cell, hepatocellular, or head and neck squamous cell carcinoma were enrolled in the trial. Before TCR sequencing, CD4+ T cells and CD8+ T cells from peripheral blood were sorted into separate populations.

A few counts support this clone. There is no known antigen for this receptor. Base qualities are not provided; no much larger clone lies one nucleotide away. From the cysteine up to the phenylalanine, the CDR3 has a length of 15 residues. This entry keeps only the CDR3 DNA: 45 bases, framed from base 1. In the germline V gene, CDR1 corresponds to LGHNA and CDR2 to YNFKEQ. V is pared back by 0 bases and J by 1 base, with 4 bases lying between the germline termini. The sequence joins TRBV4-2 to TRBJ1-6; confidence is insufficient to name the D gene. This TCR was sampled from an adult with an advanced solid tumor such as melanoma, head and neck, liver or kidney cancer. The material was CD4+ or CD8+ T cells sorted from blood, obtained in a trial of the OX40 agonist ivuxolimab. The nucleotide sequence is given as TGTGCCAGCAGCCAAGAGGAGTCCTATAATTCACCCCTCCACTTT. It specifies CASSQEESYNSPLHF.